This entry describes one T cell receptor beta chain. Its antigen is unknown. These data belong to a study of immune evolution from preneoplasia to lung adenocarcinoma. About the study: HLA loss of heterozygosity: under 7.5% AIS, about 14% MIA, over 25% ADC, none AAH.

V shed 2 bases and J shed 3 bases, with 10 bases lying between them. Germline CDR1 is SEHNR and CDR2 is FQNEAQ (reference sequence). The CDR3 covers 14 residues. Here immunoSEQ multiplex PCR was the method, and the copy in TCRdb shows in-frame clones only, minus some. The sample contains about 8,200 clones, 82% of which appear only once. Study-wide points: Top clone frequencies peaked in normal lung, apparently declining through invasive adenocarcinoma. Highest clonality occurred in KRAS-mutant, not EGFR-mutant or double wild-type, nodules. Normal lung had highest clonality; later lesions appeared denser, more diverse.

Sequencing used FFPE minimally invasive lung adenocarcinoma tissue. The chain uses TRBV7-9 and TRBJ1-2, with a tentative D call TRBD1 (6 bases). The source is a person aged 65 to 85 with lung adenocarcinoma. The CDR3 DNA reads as TGTGCCAGCAGCTTAAGGGACACGGACTATGGCTACACCTTC. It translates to CASSLRDTDYGYTF.